The entry that follows covers one T cell receptor beta chain sequence. Its antigen is undetermined. This CDR3 is built from 16 residues. The germline gives CDR1 WSHSY, CDR2 SAAADI. V trimming: 6 bases; J trimming: 5 bases; junction bases outside the gene matches: 15. The data derive from a study of post-analysis software for immune sequencing data. Whole-study context: The cohort encompassed relapsing-remitting, secondary progressive and progressive-relapsing multiple sclerosis disease courses.

Findings and caveats of the study: For normalized Chao1 diversity, multiple sclerosis patients scored significantly lower than controls did. Controls had lower frequencies than patients of four or five TRBV segments, which included TRBV5-6, TRBV5-1 and TRBV20-1.

Included in the TCR beta cDNA libraries were unique molecular identifiers. Input of about 0.95 to 10 million T cells yielded some 500,000 cDNA molecules. TCRdb re-called the PCR reads with MiXCR, one entry per CDR3 protein. The sample shows about 820,000 distinct CDR3 sequences, roughly 50% of them seen only once. This clonotype originated in a girl between 5 and 17 years old with multiple sclerosis. Material for sequencing was blood. The rearrangement uses TRBV10-2 and TRBJ2-7; 8 bases line up with TRBD2. DNA for the CDR3: TGCGCCAGCAGGCCCGGGACTAGTCTCACGGCGGACGAGCAGTACTTC. Translating it yields CASRPGTSLTADEQYF.